These 26 T cell receptor beta chains were sequenced from one sample in a study of glioma-infiltrating T cells. Using RNA template, CDR3s of TCR alpha and beta were amplified with iRepertoire arm-PCR. One entry per CDR3 protein results from TCRdb running MiXCR on the multiplex PCR reads. The sample lists approximately 120,000 distinct CDR3 sequences, 25% occurring once. Specimen: glioma tissue, nonneoplastic brain tissue, or PBMCs (not recorded which). The origin of the receptors is a human donor with low-grade glioma or glioblastoma, undergoing nonglioma brain surgery, or in good health (not recorded which).

This clonotype was seen only a few times. The chain uses TRBV12-3 or TRBV12-4 and TRBJ2-7; possible D gene TRBD1, 6 bases. The CDR3 is made up of 14 amino acids. V was clipped by 5 bases and J by 3 bases, with 14 bases between them. CDR3 DNA sequence: TGTGCCAGCAGTGGATCGACAGGATTCTACGAGCAGTACTTC. Protein: CASSGSTGFYEQYF.

J is TRBJ2-7 and V is TRBV6-9; 10 bases fit TRBD1. J lost 5 bases, V lost 3 bases, and 4 bases had no gene match. This CDR3 is built from 14 residues. The germline CDR1 and CDR2 sequences are MNHGY and SVAAGI. This CDR3 reads CASSYGQGGDEQYF. DNA of the CDR3: TGTGCCAGCAGTTACGGACAGGGGGGTGACGAGCAGTACTTC.

This clonotype has at least ten counts. The chain recombines TRBV18 with TRBJ1-1; D unresolved. Trimming took 5 bases from V and 0 from J, leaving 10 bases between them. The CDR3 is made up of 14 amino acids. CDR1 KGHSH and CDR2 LQKENI come from the germline V gene. CDR3 region: CASSESGLNTEAFF. DNA of the CDR3: TGTGCCAGCTCAGAGTCAGGCTTGAACACTGAAGCTTTCTTT.

Note on this clonotype: One junction end disagrees with the germline gene, perhaps due to a read error. This rearrangement joins TRBV7-2 to TRBJ1-2; no clear D. CDR1 is SGHTA and CDR2 is FQGNSA in the germline V gene. The CDR3 loop spans 16 amino acids. CDR3: CASILWHGVKDYGYTF. The CDR3 DNA follows: TGTGCCAGCATCTTATGGCATGGAGTGAAAGACTATGGCTACACCTTC.

This clonotype has at least ten counts. The V call is TRBV7-9, the J call TRBJ1-5, with a tentative D call TRBD1 (5 bases). There are 14 residues in the CDR3. V was pared by 3 bases and J by 4 bases, with 10 bases between. In germline, CDR1 is SEHNR, CDR2 FQNEAQ (reference sequence). CDR3 amino acids: CASSFARENQPQHF. CDR3 nucleotide sequence: TGTGCCAGCAGCTTTGCCAGGGAGAATCAGCCCCAGCATTTT. The variable domain in full, with the rest retrieved from reference TRBV7-9 and TRBJ1-5, is DTGVSQNPRHKITKRGQNVTFRCDPISEHNRLYWYRQTLGQGPEFLTYFQNEAQLEKSRLLSDRFSAERPKGSFSTLEIQRTEQGDSAMYLCASSFARENQPQHFGDGTRLSIL.

This clonotype was seen many times. The chain links TRBV18 to TRBJ1-2, with D unclear. Trimming cost V 2 bases and J 2 bases, with 12 bases left between them. The CDR3 is 15 residues long. The germline CDR1 and CDR2 sequences are KGHSH and LQKENI. CDR3 in DNA: TGTGCCAGCTCACCATCGGTAGGCTCCAACTATGGCTACACCTTC. It codes for CASSPSVGSNYGYTF.

This clonotype was recorded many times. The genes are TRBV9 and TRBJ2-1, with 7 bases lining up with TRBD1. Losses at the gene ends were 0 bases for V and 0 bases for J; bases not matched to a gene: 6. CDR3 size: 17 residues. The germline gives CDR1 SGDLS, CDR2 YYNGEE. The CDR3 here is CASSVAPTGSSYNEQFF. For the CDR3, the DNA is TGTGCCAGCAGCGTAGCCCCGACAGGGAGCTCCTACAATGAGCAGTTCTTC.

This clonotype appeared many times. The chain couples TRBV4-1 to TRBJ1-4; TRBD1 agrees at 7 bases. V trimming: 3 bases; J trimming: 7 bases; junction bases outside the gene matches: 11. CDR3 length: 16 amino acids. Germline CDR1 reads MGHRA; CDR2 reads YSYEKL. CDR3 DNA: TGCGCCAGCAGCCAGCAGAGACAGGGTAAAGGTGAAAAACTGTTTTTT. This encodes CASSQQRQGKGEKLFF.

This sequence joins TRBV20-1 and TRBJ2-7, with 11 bases fitting TRBD2. With 3 bases clipped from V and 3 bases from J, the junction kept 4 bases outside the gene matches. This CDR3 comprises 14 residues. Germline-derived CDR1 and CDR2 are DFQATT and SNEGSKA (reference sequence). As DNA, the CDR3 is TGCAGTGCTAGGGTACTAGCGGGGGACTACGAGCAGTACTTC. Encoded protein: CSARVLAGDYEQYF.

This chain links TRBV30 with TRBJ2-2; 10 positions match TRBD2. This CDR3 comprises 13 residues. J gave up 8 bases and V 4 bases, and 4 bases lay outside the gene matches. Germline V CDR1 and CDR2: GTSNPN, SVGIG (reference sequence). The chain's CDR3 is CAWTSGGPGELFF. The CDR3 nucleotides are TGTGCCTGGACTAGCGGGGGTCCGGGGGAGCTGTTTTTT.

The chain joins TRBV19 to TRBJ2-1; D may be TRBD2 (6 bases). Germline-derived CDR1 and CDR2 are LNHDA and SQIVND (reference sequence). The CDR3 is 16 amino acids. The ends were cut back, 7 bases at V and 4 bases at J, with 20 bases in the middle. CDR3 loop: CASMEASGTLYNEQFF. The CDR3 DNA follows: TGTGCCAGTATGGAGGCGTCAGGGACTCTATACAATGAGCAGTTCTTC.

In its sample, this clonotype was seen many times. The chain links TRBV18 to TRBJ1-1; unclear D gene. The CDR3 is made up of 14 amino acids. Germline assignment: CDR1 KGHSH and CDR2 LQKENI. V shed 2 bases and J shed 7 bases, with 14 bases lying between them. Here the CDR3 reads CASSPNARSYEAFF. CDR3 DNA sequence: TGTGCCAGCTCACCAAATGCCCGTAGCTATGAAGCTTTCTTT.

This chain joins TRBV12-3 or TRBV12-4 and TRBJ2-1; no firm D call. CDR3 size: 11 residues. Trimming pared 4 bases from V and 6 bases from J, leaving 4 bases between. The CDR3 nucleotides read TGTGCCAGCAGTTGGGGCAATGAGCAGTTCTTC. Translating gives CASSWGNEQFF.

The chain recombines TRBV7-2 with TRBJ2-2; 10 bases map to TRBD2. The ends lost 6 bases at V and 6 bases at J; junction bases unmatched: 10. The germline gives CDR1 SGHTA, CDR2 FQGNSA. The CDR3 totals 16 residues. The CDR3 region is CASSSHLAGDPGELFF. CDR3 in DNA: TGTGCCAGCAGTTCTCACCTAGCGGGAGACCCCGGGGAGCTGTTTTTT.

Many counts were recorded for this clonotype. The chain links TRBV4-3 to TRBJ2-3; no clear D gene. V lost 1 base, J lost 0 bases, and 11 bases lay in between. CDR1 is LGHNA, CDR2 YSLEER, per germline. The CDR3 length is 16 residues. The CDR3 DNA follows: TGCGCCAGCAGCCAAGGTGCATCCCAAAGCACAGATACGCAGTATTTT. Residues: CASSQGASQSTDTQYF.

CDR3 in amino acids: CASSTAGARDTQYF. The CDR3 DNA reads as TGCGCCAGCAGCACCGCGGGGGCGCGTGATACGCAGTATTTT. The chain uses TRBV10-2 and TRBJ2-3; weak D call: TRBD2 (7 bases). The CDR3 has 14 residues. CDR1 is WSHSY and CDR2 is SAAADI in the germline V gene. V lost 6 bases and J lost 6, with 16 bases in between.

About this clonotype: This could be a read error, since a much larger clone is one nucleotide away. V gene TRBV14 combines with J gene TRBJ2-7, with D possibly matching TRBD2 (6 bases). The germline CDR1 and CDR2 sequences are SGHDN and FVKESK. The CDR3 runs to 15 residues. Trimming pared 0 bases from V and 12 bases from J, leaving 21 bases between. The CDR3 loop reads CASSQDYFMTRKLYF. The CDR3 DNA sequence: TGTGCCAGCAGCCAAGATTATTTTATGACTAGGAAGCTGTACTTC.

V and J are TRBV6-2 or TRBV6-3 and TRBJ1-1, with D uncertain. The CDR3 totals 13 residues. Trimming left V 6 bases short and J 7 bases short, with 15 bases between. CDR1 is MNHEY and CDR2 is SVGEGT in the germline V gene. As DNA, the CDR3 is TGTGCCAGCAGCGCGCGACGCAGCTTTGAAGCTTTCTTT. It is translated as CASSARRSFEAFF.

This clonotype was observed at least ten times. This chain joins TRBV20-1 and TRBJ1-1; 9 bases line up with TRBD1. The germline CDR1 and CDR2 sequences are DFQATT and SNEGSKA (reference sequence). The CDR3 loop spans 15 amino acids. The ends lost 1 base at V and 4 bases at J; junction bases unmatched: 7. The CDR3: CSARGRDRVSTEAFF. The CDR3 nucleotides are TGCAGTGCTAGAGGCCGGGACAGGGTTAGCACTGAAGCTTTCTTT.

For this clonotype: One junction end disagrees with the germline gene, perhaps due to a read error. This rearrangement joins TRBV6-5 to TRBJ1-1; D is possibly TRBD1 (5 bases). The CDR3 sequence is 13 residues long. Germline CDR1 is MNHEY and CDR2 is SVGAGI. CDR3 protein: CSSATGENTEAFF. CDR3 coding DNA: TGTTCCAGCGCAACAGGAGAGAACACTGAGGCTTTCTTT.

The V and J genes are TRBV12-3 or TRBV12-4 and TRBJ2-1; TRBD2 might be the D (5 bases). Trimming left V 3 bases short and J 4 bases short, with 10 bases between. The CDR3 totals 14 residues. CDR3 amino acids: CASSLAGGYNEQFF. In nucleotides, the CDR3 is TGTGCCAGCAGTTTGGCAGGAGGTTACAATGAGCAGTTCTTC.

There are many counts of this clonotype. The chain carries TRBV7-2 and TRBJ1-5; D possibly corresponds to TRBD1 (5 bases). Germline V CDR1 and CDR2: SGHTA, FQGNSA. This CDR3 spans 16 amino acids. V was trimmed by 5 bases and J by 6 bases, leaving 20 bases between them. The CDR3: CASSPRQLGSSQPQHF. The DNA for the CDR3 is TGTGCCAGCAGCCCCCGACAGCTCGGGTCCAGTCAGCCCCAGCATTTT.

In this sample, this clonotype turned up many times. The chain employs TRBV19 and TRBJ2-5; TRBD1 matches 10 bases. With 5 bases clipped from V and 5 bases from J, the junction kept 11 bases outside the gene matches. The CDR3 has 16 residues. Germline CDR1 LNHDA, CDR2 SQIVND (reference sequence). CDR3 loop: CASSFRPGQGPETQYF. The CDR3 DNA is TGTGCCAGTAGTTTCCGACCGGGACAGGGGCCGGAGACCCAGTACTTC.

This clonotype was detected many times. The V call is TRBV20-1, the J call TRBJ2-3, with 10 bases that match TRBD2. CDR3 length equals 15 residues. V lost 0 bases to trimming and J lost 5 bases; unmatched junction nucleotides: 5. The germline V gene has CDR1 DFQATT and CDR2 SNEGSKA (reference sequence). CDR3 sequence reads: CSARDPSGSLDTQYF. Here the CDR3 DNA reads TGCAGTGCTAGAGATCCTAGCGGGAGTCTAGATACGCAGTATTTT.

V gene TRBV27 combines with J gene TRBJ2-5; TRBD2 matches at 9 bases. The CDR3 consists of 16 residues. Per the germline V gene, CDR1 is MNHEY and CDR2 is SMNVEV (reference sequence). Losses at the gene ends were 5 bases for V and 5 bases for J; bases not matched to a gene: 12. The CDR3 is CASSPLMLAGTETQYF. The CDR3 DNA is TGTGCCAGCAGTCCCCTGATGCTAGCGGGAACTGAGACCCAGTACTTC.

V usage is TRBV11-2 and J usage is TRBJ1-1; no firm D call. The germline V gene has CDR1 SGHAT and CDR2 FQNNGV. This CDR3 region has 15 residues. Trimming stripped 1 base from V and 2 bases from J, with 11 bases between. DNA of the CDR3: TGTGCCAGCAGCTTAGCGGCTTTGCCAAACACTGAAGCTTTCTTT. Translation gives CASSLAALPNTEAFF.